This TCR beta chain was recorded in a study of immune evolution from preneoplasia to lung adenocarcinoma. Study-level results: Later-stage lesions seemingly showed higher T cell density and diversity than normal lung.

The method was immunoSEQ multiplex PCR; TCRdb's version includes in-frame clones alone and lacks a portion of them. Among roughly 5,700 clones listed, around 81% were seen once. Of note for this clone: The antigen is not known.

CDR1 and CDR2 (germline): SGHRS, YFSETQ. This CDR3 contains 14 residues. The V end was cut by 2 bases, the J end by 3 bases, with 9 bases between. Sample: FFPE normal lung tissue adjacent to the tumor. The clonotype originates from a person between 50 and 69 years old with lung adenocarcinoma. J is TRBJ2-1 and V is TRBV5-1, with D uncertain. The CDR3, as DNA: TGCGCCAGCAGCTTTAGCAACAGCTACAATGAGCAGTTCTTC. Encoded protein: CASSFSNSYNEQFF.